This T cell receptor beta chain stems from a study of cytomegalovirus exposure and HLA in healthy donors (dated by TCRdb to 2016 to 2017). Looking at the study overall: In an earlier analysis of 587 of the donors, 250 to 350 Gb of sequence data and some 120 million unique TCR beta sequences from 150 million to 200 million T cells were reported. The study used immunosequencing to profile the T cell repertoires of under 700 subjects and linked those repertoires to cytomegalovirus serostatus. Every repertoire in the discovery cohort had been generated on one and the same sequencing platform. Among some 410 genotyped donors of the cohort, an average of roughly 230,000 unique TCR beta nucleotide sequences was sequenced per donor, of which approximately 19% were non-productive. Along with the approximately 650-subject first cohort, a separate validation cohort of around 120 different subjects was used. To predict cytomegalovirus infection status, the study brought together high-throughput TCR immunosequencing, statistical association of individual TCRs with disease status, and machine learning. In an earlier analysis of over 550 of the donors, high-throughput TCR beta sequencing was used to judge whether each TCR beta V gene segment behaved as functional or pseudogenic. The study was designed to test whether signatures of past pathogen exposure could be identified by cataloging public T cell receptors. Donor age, sex, ethnicity and CMV serostatus were compiled together with the repertoire data. HLA typing included class I and class II loci at four-digit resolution. A later analysis re-examined previously published TCR beta repertoires from hundreds of donors and added high-resolution HLA genotyping to investigate patterns of TCR occurrence. Genome-wide SNP genotypes for about 65% of the roughly 670 donors were used in a later genetic analysis, which treated that subset as a discovery cohort. Among the roughly 400 genotyped donors, roughly 80% belonged to the genetic ancestry cluster associated with self-reported Caucasian donors. Typing coverage differed by locus: A, B, C, DRB1 and DQB1 were typed in about 620-640 donors, DQA1 in 500 to 550, DPA1 in 600 to 610, and DPB1 in roughly 450. Roughly 300 gigabases of sequencing data and approximately 85 million unique TCR sequences were included in an early release covering around 600 HLA-typed donors. Because of strong linkage in the cohort, five DR-DQ haplotypes were treated as single units for association and clustering. The later analysis used no new phenotypic data to find candidate immune exposures, relying instead on TCR beta sequences and their occurrence across donors. General findings and caveats noted by the study authors: A further reported finding was that TCR beta sequences accurately predicted the HLA-A and HLA-B alleles for most subjects in the first cohort. A later analysis associated 16,951 TCR beta sequences with specific HLA alleles at a false discovery rate of 0.05. According to a later analysis, TCR association rates differed among HLA loci, with DRB1 alleles showing the most associated TCRs and HLA-C alleles showing the fewest. In this cohort, only TCR beta chains were sequenced, and detectable features were limited by the absence of alpha or paired-chain data. Some IMGT-functional V segments, including TRBV6-2 and TRBV6-3, could not be told apart with the 87-base-pair reads, so those segments were excluded. The classifier was reported to diagnose cytomegalovirus status with high specificity and sensitivity in both the original cohort and the validation cohort. According to a later analysis, most CMV-associated TCR beta chains appeared to be HLA-restricted, and the HLA associations seemed to be driven largely by CMV exposure. In vitro tests confirmed that a few of the cytomegalovirus-associated TCR beta chains recognize cytomegalovirus antigens. The authors suggested that the approach could potentially be generalized to other disease states and immunological phenotypes. In a later genetic analysis, fewer N-insertions in productive TCRs were reported among donors in an Asian-associated ancestry cluster than the roughly 700-donor mean. In an earlier analysis of roughly 500 of the donors, most TCR beta V segments appeared in productive rearrangements about 87% or about 30% of the time, broadly matching IMGT annotations. Because HLA typing was unavailable for some donors at each locus, only the typed subset was used in association tests. A later analysis found that HLA-associated TCR beta chains were more clonally expanded and had lower generation probabilities than equally common non-associated chains. In a later genetic analysis, a missense DCLRE1C variant was associated with V-gene and J-gene trimming of TCR beta chains, and the association was replicated in an independent cohort. When HLA alleles, especially DR and DQ, strongly co-occurred, TCR associations were difficult to assign to individual alleles. Some 16 rarely observed V segments, including chromosome 9 orphons, were excluded from the earlier analysis of a few hundred of the donors because counts were too low. In a later analysis, several top co-occurrence clusters were reported to appear linked to parvovirus B19, influenza, CMV and Epstein-Barr virus. Across donors, most TCR sequences were observed very rarely, whereas some public TCRs were present in many individuals. The only immune exposure information available for the cohort was CMV serostatus. The presence/absence analyses assumed that sequencing depth was roughly uniform across donors, and that assumption may not be true. Correlated functional status among segregating V segments might reflect linkage disequilibrium, but an unknown experimental factor could not be ruled out. A cluster of highly shared sequence variants was judged likely to represent a technical artifact of the sequencing pipeline. A total of around 150 TCR beta chains were listed by the study as associated with cytomegalovirus.

The cohort consisted of approximately 670 healthy bone marrow donors. At the time of sampling, all cohort members were nominally healthy, though unrecorded immune exposures were likely present. The donor tested CMV seronegative and was one of the 352 seronegative cohort members. A peripheral blood sample was provided by each donor, and peripheral blood mononuclear cells were used for TCR beta sequencing. The Qiagen DNeasy Blood Extraction Kit was used to extract genomic DNA from the blood cell samples. A remark on this clone: Which antigen it targets is not known. One base away there is no much larger clone; base qualities are not given.

Library construction relied on the immunoSEQ multiplex PCR assay. For the multiplex PCR, a mixture combining 60 forward primers for TCR Vbeta segments and 13 reverse primers for TCR Jbeta segments was used. The CDR3 region of rearranged TCR beta genes was amplified from genomic DNA with a multiplex PCR assay. The Illumina HiSeq System was used to sequence the amplified TCR beta libraries as 87-base-pair reads. The original methods were these. A later analysis counted about 76 million unique TCR beta chains across the 600 to 850 repertoires, and some 12 million of these chains were shared by at least two donors. To remove PCR and sequencing errors, raw reads were error-corrected and collapsed into unique sequences using a nearest-neighbor algorithm that merged closely related sequences. To assign V, D and J gene segments, CDR3 sequences were aligned to IMGT reference sequences. For a sequence to be retained, at least a six-nucleotide match to both a V gene segment and a J gene segment was required. Rearrangements were classified as productive when the CDR3 lacked stop codons and remained in frame with V and J, and all other rearrangements were classified as non-productive. Following IMGT convention, CDR3 was defined as the stretch from the second conserved V-encoded cysteine up to the conserved J-encoded phenylalanine. The earlier analysis of about 610 of the donors excluded sequences that lacked an unambiguous match to a single V gene segment. In an earlier analysis of 587 of the donors, V segments were called functional above 56.7% productive rearrangements and were called segregating when the between-donor standard deviation exceeded 5%. A statistical classification framework was built to diagnose cytomegalovirus status from the catalog of TCR beta chain sequences. In a later analysis, V and J genes were assigned by comparing TCR nucleotide sequences against IMGT/GENE-DB human TR gene sequences. In a later analysis, CDR3 sequences and most-parsimonious VDJ recombination scenarios were assigned using the TCRdist pipeline. In a later analysis, each TCR beta chain was defined by its CDR3 amino acid sequence together with its V-gene family, and reads lacking a unique V-gene family were excluded. As a way to deal with suspected cross-contamination and a sequencing artifact, a later analysis dropped hundreds of nucleotide sequences that were highly shared and had low generation probability. For each public chain, a later analysis derived a clonal expansion index from normalized ranks of inferred template counts within each repertoire. A later analysis computed generation probabilities with a VDJ recombination model fitted to out-of-frame rearrangements, and checked the results against IGoR. Hypergeometric tests were used in a later analysis to score TCR-TCR, TCR-HLA and TCR-CMV co-occurrence, with a repertoire-size bias correction applied to the TCR pairs. A later analysis estimated false discovery rates by permuting HLA or CMV assignments 20 times. A later analysis grouped co-occurring TCRs with DBSCAN, adding TCRdist sequence similarity when clustering within HLA-allele-positive subsets. Repertoires with fewer than 30,000 or more than 120,000 public chains were left out of co-occurrence clustering, as were about five repertoires with anomalous nucleotide sharing. Not all clones reach the TCRdb copy of this immuneACCESS table, which keeps in-frame sequences only. Checked studies attribute under half of the gap to unresolved V genes and leave the rest unexplained. Clone size and the V and J calls come from that table; the DNA yielded D and trimming. The sample table contains 100,000 to 150,000 clones; only one count was recorded for approximately 82% of them. Over 1.2% of the sample comes from the top ten.

V drops 0 bases and J drops 8 bases, leaving 14 bases in between. CDR1 SGDLS and CDR2 YYNGEE are derived from the germline V gene. The cysteine opens and the phenylalanine closes a CDR3 of 15 amino acids. Solely the CDR3 DNA is kept, with 45 bases framed from the first base. Sequenced sample: PBMCs. The receptor was isolated from a female donor in good health and CMV-seronegative. Here the chain combines TRBV9 and TRBJ2-2; no D gene call is confident. CDR3 reads: CASSVVPLLRGELFF. Here is the DNA: TGTGCCAGCAGCGTAGTACCCCTCCTCAGGGGGGAGCTGTTTTTT.